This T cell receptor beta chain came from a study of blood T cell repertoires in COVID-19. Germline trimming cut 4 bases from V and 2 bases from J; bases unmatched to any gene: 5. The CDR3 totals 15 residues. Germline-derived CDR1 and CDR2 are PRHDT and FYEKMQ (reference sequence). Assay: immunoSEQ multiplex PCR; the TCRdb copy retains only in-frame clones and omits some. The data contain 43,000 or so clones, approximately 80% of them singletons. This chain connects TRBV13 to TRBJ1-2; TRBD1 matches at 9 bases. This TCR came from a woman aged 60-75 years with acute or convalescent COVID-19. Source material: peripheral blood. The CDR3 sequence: CASSWGQGTNYGYTF. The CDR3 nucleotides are TGTGCCAGCAGCTGGGGACAGGGTACCAACTATGGCTACACCTTC.